A single sample gave rise to the 7 T cell receptor beta chains below, sequenced in a study of cytomegalovirus exposure and HLA in healthy donors. The PCR made use of 60 Vbeta and 13 Jbeta primers. Measured with immunoSEQ multiplex PCR; TCRdb has only the in-frame clones, and not every one. There are over 150,000 clones in the sample; about four fifths occur only once, and 2.9% lies in the top ten. Material for sequencing was PBMCs. These receptors originate from a male donor in good health and CMV-seronegative.

This chain joins TRBV6-1 and TRBJ1-6; 7 nucleotides line up with TRBD1. The CDR3 extends over 15 amino acids. Per germline, CDR1 MNHNS and CDR2 SASEGT. J lost 10 bases, V lost 1 base, and 7 bases had no gene match. CDR3: CASSEGQGVLSPLHF. The DNA for the CDR3 is TGTGCCAGCAGTGAAGGACAGGGTGTATTGTCACCCCTCCACTTT.

The J gene is TRBJ1-1, the V gene TRBV4-2; TRBD1 aligns across 8 bases. The CDR3 contains 15 residues. Trimming removed 0 bases from V and 5 bases from J; junction bases left unmatched: 5. CDR1 LGHNA and CDR2 YNFKEQ come from the germline V gene. The CDR3 bases are TGTGCCAGCAGCCAAGAGGGAAACAGGGGGACTGAAGCTTTCTTT. It encodes CASSQEGNRGTEAFF.

The rearrangement joins TRBV7-2 to TRBJ2-7; TRBD2 matches at 7 bases. From germline, CDR1 is SGHTA and CDR2 FQGNSA. The CDR3 runs to 15 residues. V shed 1 base, J shed 5 bases, and the junction held 8 bases outside the gene matches. The CDR3 reads CASSLVRGGRHEQYF. The CDR3 nucleotides are TGTGCCAGCAGCTTAGTAAGGGGCGGGAGACACGAGCAGTACTTC.

The chain links TRBV2 to TRBJ2-7; D unclear. V lost 3 bases and J lost 3, with 6 bases in between. The CDR3 loop spans 12 amino acids. Germline V gives CDR1 SNHLY, CDR2 FYNNEI. The chain's CDR3 is CASSEVGYEQYF. The CDR3 coding sequence is TGTGCCAGCAGTGAGGTCGGCTACGAGCAGTACTTC.

This clone turned up a few times. The chain combines TRBV29-1 with TRBJ2-3; D unresolved. CDR1 is SQVTM and CDR2 is ANQGSEA in the germline V gene. This CDR3 is built from 12 residues. Trimming left V 3 bases short and J 1 base short, with 5 bases between. The CDR3 nucleotides read TGCAGCGTTGACAGCGGCACAGATACGCAGTATTTT. Translating it yields CSVDSGTDTQYF.

This chain links TRBV5-1 with TRBJ2-1, with TRBD2 as a possible D gene (5 bases). Germline V gene sequence: CDR1 SGHRS, CDR2 YFSETQ. The CDR3 is made up of 17 amino acids. V was clipped by 0 bases and J by 1 base, with 14 bases between them. CDR3 in amino acids: CASSLVAGSMSYNEQFF. The CDR3 DNA sequence: TGCGCCAGCAGCTTGGTTGCGGGCTCAATGTCCTACAATGAGCAGTTCTTC.

The table lists this clone with a few counts. This chain links TRBV29-1 with TRBJ2-1; 8 bases are a match to TRBD2. J lost 4 bases, V lost 2 bases, and 7 bases had no gene match. Germline V gene sequence: CDR1 SQVTM, CDR2 ANQGSEA. The CDR3 totals 15 residues. CDR3 coding DNA: TGCAGCGTTGAATCATTAGCGGGGCAGTACAATGAGCAGTTCTTC. Protein product: CSVESLAGQYNEQFF.